This TCR beta chain was recorded in a study of cytomegalovirus exposure and HLA in healthy donors. Germline loops: CDR1 MNHEY, CDR2 SMNVEV (reference sequence). CDR3 length: 13 amino acids. The V end was cut by 6 bases, the J end by 0 bases, with 9 bases between. The study, taken as a whole, reports: The number of N-insertions in an Asian-associated ancestry cluster was reportedly below the roughly 660-donor mean in a later analysis. Later on, an analysis found that several of the most significant clusters appeared to be linked to common viral pathogens, which included parvovirus B19. Clonal expansion was found to be greater in HLA-associated TCR beta chains than in equally common others in a later analysis.

The donors comprised healthy bone marrow donors. The PCR used 60 Vbeta and 13 Jbeta primers. Libraries were prepared by immunoSEQ multiplex PCR; TCRdb keeps only in-frame clonotypes and omits some of them. The data show around 130,000 clones, over 80% seen once. In regard to this clone: Its antigen is as yet unknown.

The material sequenced was PBMCs. The chain couples TRBV27 to TRBJ2-7; tentatively, D is TRBD1 (6 bases). The origin of this receptor is a boy between 5 and 17 years old in good health and CMV-seronegative. The CDR3 loop is CASRPTGSYEQYF. CDR3 DNA: TGTGCCAGCAGGCCGACAGGCTCCTACGAGCAGTACTTC.